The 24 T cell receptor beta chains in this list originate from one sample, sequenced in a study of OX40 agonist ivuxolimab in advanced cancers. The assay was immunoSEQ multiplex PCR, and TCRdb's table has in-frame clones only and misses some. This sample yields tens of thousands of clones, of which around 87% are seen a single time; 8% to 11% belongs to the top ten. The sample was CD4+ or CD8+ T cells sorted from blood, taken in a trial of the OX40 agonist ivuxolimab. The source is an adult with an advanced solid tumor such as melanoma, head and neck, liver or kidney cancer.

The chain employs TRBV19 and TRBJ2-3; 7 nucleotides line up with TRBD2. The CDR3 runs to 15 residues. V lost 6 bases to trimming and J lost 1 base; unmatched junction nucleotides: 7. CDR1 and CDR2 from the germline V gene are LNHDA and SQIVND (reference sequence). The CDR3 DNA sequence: TGTGCCAGTAGGGAGGGCGGGAGCGGCACAGATACGCAGTATTTT. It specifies CASREGGSGTDTQYF.

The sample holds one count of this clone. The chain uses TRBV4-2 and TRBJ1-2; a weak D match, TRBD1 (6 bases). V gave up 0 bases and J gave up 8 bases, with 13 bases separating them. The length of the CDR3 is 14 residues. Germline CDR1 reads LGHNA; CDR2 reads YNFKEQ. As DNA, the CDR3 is TGTGCCAGCAGCCAAGACCGGGACACTCTAGGCTACACCTTC. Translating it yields CASSQDRDTLGYTF.

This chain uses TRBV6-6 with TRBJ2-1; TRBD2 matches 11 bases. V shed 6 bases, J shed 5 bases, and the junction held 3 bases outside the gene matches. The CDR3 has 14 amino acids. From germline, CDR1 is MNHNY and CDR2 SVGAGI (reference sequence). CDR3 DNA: TGTGCCAGCAGCCTGACTAGCGGGAACAATGAGCAGTTCTTC. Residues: CASSLTSGNNEQFF.

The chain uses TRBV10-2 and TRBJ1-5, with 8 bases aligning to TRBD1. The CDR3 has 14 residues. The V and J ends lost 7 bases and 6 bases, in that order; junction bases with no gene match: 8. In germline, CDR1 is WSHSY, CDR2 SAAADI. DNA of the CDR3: TGCGCCAGCAATCCGGACAGGGAGGTTCAGCCCCAGCATTTT. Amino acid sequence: CASNPDREVQPQHF.

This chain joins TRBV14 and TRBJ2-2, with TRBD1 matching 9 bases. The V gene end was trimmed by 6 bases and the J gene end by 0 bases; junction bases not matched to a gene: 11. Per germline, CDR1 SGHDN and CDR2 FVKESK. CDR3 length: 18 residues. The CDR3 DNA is TGTGCCAGCAGACCTAAGGACAGGGGACCTCCGAACACCGGGGAGCTGTTTTTT. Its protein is CASRPKDRGPPNTGELFF.

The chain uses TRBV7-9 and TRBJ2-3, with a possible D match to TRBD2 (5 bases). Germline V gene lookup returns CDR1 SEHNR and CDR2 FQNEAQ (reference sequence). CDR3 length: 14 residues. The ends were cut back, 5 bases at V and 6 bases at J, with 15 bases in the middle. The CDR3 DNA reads TGTGCCAGCAGCCGAGGGCAGCCAAGGGATACGCAGTATTTT. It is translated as CASSRGQPRDTQYF.

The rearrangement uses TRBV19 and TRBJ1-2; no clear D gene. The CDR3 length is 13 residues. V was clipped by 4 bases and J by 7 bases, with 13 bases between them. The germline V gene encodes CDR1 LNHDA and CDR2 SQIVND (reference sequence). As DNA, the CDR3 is TGTGCCAGTAGTACGGTCCCTTCGGCTGGCTACACCTTC. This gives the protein CASSTVPSAGYTF.

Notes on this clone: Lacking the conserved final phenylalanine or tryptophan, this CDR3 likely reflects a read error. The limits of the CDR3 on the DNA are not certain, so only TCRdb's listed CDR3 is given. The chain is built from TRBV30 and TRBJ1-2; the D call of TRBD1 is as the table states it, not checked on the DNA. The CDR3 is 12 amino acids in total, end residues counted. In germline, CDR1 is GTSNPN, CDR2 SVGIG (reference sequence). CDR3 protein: CAWSVRGWGQRT.

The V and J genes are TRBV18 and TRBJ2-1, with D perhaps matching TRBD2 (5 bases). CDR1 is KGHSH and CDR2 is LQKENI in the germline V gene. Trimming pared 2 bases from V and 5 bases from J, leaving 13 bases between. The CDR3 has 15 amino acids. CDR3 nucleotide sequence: TGTGCCAGCTCACCATATGGGAGTTGGGACAATGAGCAGTTCTTC. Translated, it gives CASSPYGSWDNEQFF.

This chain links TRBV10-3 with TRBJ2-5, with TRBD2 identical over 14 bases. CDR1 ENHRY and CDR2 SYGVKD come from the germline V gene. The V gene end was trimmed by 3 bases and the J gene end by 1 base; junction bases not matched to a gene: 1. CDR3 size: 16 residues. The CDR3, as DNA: TGTGCCATCAGTGACGGGACTAGCGGGAGCCAAGAGACCCAGTACTTC. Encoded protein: CAISDGTSGSQETQYF.

For the CDR3, the DNA is TGTGCCAGCAGCTCCGACAGGCGTAACTATGGCTACACCTTC. It specifies CASSSDRRNYGYTF. V gene TRBV7-2 combines with J gene TRBJ1-2; tentatively, D is TRBD1 (6 bases). Germline loops: CDR1 SGHTA, CDR2 FQGNSA. V was cut by 4 bases and J by 1 base, with 10 bases left in between. The CDR3 sequence is 14 residues long.

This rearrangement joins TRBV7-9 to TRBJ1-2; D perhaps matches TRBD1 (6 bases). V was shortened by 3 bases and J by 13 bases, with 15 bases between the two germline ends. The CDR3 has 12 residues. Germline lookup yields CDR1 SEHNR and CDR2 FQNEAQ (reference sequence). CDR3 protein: CASSFGGRGRTF. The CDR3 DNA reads TGTGCCAGCAGCTTTGGGGGCCGGGGACGCACCTTC.

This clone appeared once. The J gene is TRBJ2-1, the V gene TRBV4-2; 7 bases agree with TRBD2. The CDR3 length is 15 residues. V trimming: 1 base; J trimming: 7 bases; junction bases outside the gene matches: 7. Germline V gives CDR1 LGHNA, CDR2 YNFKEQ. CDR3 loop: CASSQAPGGGNEQFF. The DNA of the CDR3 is TGTGCCAGCAGCCAAGCACCGGGAGGCGGGAATGAGCAGTTCTTC.

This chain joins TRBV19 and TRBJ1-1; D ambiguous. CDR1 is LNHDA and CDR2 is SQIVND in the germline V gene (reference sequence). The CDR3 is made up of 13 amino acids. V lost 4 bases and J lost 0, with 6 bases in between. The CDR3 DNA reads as TGTGCCAGTAGTAGGCTTGTGAACACTGAAGCTTTCTTT. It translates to CASSRLVNTEAFF.

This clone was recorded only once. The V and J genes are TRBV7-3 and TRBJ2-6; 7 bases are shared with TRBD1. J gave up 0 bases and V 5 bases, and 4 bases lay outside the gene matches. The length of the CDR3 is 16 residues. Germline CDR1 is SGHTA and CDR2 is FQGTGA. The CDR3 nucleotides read TGTGCCAGCAGCGCCTCAGGGGGCTCTGGGGCCAACGTCCTGACTTTC. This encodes CASSASGGSGANVLTF.

In DNA, the CDR3 is TGTGCCAGCAGTCTAGTGGGACAGGGGAGCTCCTACGAGCAGTACTTC. Residues: CASSLVGQGSSYEQYF. The chain couples TRBV28 to TRBJ2-7; 10 bases map to TRBD1. The trim removed 5 bases at V and 0 bases at J, leaving 7 bases unmatched. The CDR3 spans 16 residues. Germline CDR1 MDHEN, CDR2 SYDVKM.

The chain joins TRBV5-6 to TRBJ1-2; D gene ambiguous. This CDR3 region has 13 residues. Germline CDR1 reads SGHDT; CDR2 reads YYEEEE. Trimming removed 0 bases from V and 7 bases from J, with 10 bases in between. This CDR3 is CASSLGRVGGYTF. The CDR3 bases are TGTGCCAGCAGCTTGGGTAGGGTGGGTGGCTACACCTTC. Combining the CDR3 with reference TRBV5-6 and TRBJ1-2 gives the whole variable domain DAGVTQSPTHLIKTRGQQVTLRCSPKSGHDTVSWYQQALGQGPQFIFQYYEEEERQRGNFPDRFSGHQFPNYSSELNVNALLLGDSALYLCASSLGRVGGYTFGSGTRLTVV.

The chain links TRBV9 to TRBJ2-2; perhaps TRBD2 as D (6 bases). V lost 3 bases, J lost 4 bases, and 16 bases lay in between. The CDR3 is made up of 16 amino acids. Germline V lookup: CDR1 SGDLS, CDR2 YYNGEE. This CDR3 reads CASSGQPGLLTGELFF. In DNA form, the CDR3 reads TGTGCCAGCAGCGGCCAGCCGGGACTCCTCACCGGGGAGCTGTTTTTT.

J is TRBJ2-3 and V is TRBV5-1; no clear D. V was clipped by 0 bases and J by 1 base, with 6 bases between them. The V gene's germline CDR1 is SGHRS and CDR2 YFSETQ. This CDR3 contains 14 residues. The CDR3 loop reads CASSLDPRTDTQYF. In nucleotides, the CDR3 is TGCGCCAGCAGCTTGGATCCCCGCACAGATACGCAGTATTTT.

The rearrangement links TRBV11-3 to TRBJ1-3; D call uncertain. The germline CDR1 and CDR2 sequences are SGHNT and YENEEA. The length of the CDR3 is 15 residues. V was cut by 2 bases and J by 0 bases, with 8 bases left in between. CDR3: CASSLRADSGNTIYF. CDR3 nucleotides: TGTGCCAGCAGCTTAAGGGCAGACTCTGGAAACACCATATATTTT.

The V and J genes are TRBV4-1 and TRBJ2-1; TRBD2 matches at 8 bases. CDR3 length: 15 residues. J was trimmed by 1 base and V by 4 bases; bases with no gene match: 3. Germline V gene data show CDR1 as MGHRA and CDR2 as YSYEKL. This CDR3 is CASSRGLESYNEQFF. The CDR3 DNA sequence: TGCGCCAGCAGCCGGGGACTAGAATCCTACAATGAGCAGTTCTTC.

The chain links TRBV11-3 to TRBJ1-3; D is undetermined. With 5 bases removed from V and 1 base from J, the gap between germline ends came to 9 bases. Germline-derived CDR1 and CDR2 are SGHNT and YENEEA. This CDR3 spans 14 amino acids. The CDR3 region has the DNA TGTGCCAGCAGCCCCGATACATCTGGAAACACCATATATTTT. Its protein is CASSPDTSGNTIYF.

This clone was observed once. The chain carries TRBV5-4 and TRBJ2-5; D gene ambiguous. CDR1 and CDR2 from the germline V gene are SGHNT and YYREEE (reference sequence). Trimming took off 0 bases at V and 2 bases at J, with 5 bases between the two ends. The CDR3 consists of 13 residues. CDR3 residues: CASSLDSQETQYF. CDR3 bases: TGTGCCAGCAGCTTGGACTCTCAAGAGACCCAGTACTTC.

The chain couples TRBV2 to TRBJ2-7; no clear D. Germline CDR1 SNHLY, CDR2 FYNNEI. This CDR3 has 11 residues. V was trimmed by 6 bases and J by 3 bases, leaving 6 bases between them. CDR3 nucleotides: TGTGCCAGCAGCCTGGTCTACGAGCAGTACTTC. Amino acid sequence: CASSLVYEQYF.